A single sample gave rise to the 21 T cell receptor beta chains below, sequenced in a study of T cells after yellow fever vaccination (dated by TCRdb to the late 2010s). Preparation of the library involved 5' RACE. This sample was sequenced with an Illumina HiSeq 2500. In TCRdb, the public reads were trimmed at Q25 with fastp and aligned with MiXCR, with productive beta chains retained. Entries are consolidated by CDR3 protein sequence, retaining the most common genes and DNA. The sample profile shows hundreds of thousands of distinct CDR3 sequences; roughly 11% of them were found once. The ten biggest clones cover around 18% of the sample. This specimen's treatment or condition label, per the study, means: live attenuated yellow fever vaccine strain. This sample comprised PBMCs, obtained on the day of the first yellow fever vaccination. The receptors come from a man aged 18 to 30 who received the YFV17D yellow fever vaccine.

The rearrangement links TRBV4-3 to TRBJ1-6; D might be TRBD1 (5 bases). Germline CDR1 LGHNA, CDR2 YSLEER. V lost 0 bases, J lost 6 bases, and 21 bases lay in between. The CDR3 totals 19 residues. Written as DNA, the CDR3 is TGCGCCAGCAGCCAAGACCTTCCCAGGATCGGGACGGGTAATTCACCCCTCCACTTT. This encodes CASSQDLPRIGTGNSPLHF.

Turning to this clonotype: A much larger clone is a single base away; this may be a read error. The chain carries TRBV5-1 and TRBJ2-2; D possibly corresponds to TRBD1 (6 bases). This CDR3 region has 15 residues. In germline, CDR1 is SGHRS, CDR2 YFSETQ. The CDR3 sequence is CASSLMSRDTGEQFF. The CDR3 nucleotides read TGCGCCAGCAGCTTGATGAGTAGGGACACCGGGGAGCAGTTTTTT.

The J gene is TRBJ2-5, the V gene TRBV7-9; 7 nucleotides line up with TRBD1. Germline V CDR1 and CDR2: SEHNR, FQNEAQ (reference sequence). The CDR3 runs to 15 residues. V trimming: 4 bases; J trimming: 7 bases; junction bases outside the gene matches: 12. CDR3 loop: CASSWGDRENGTQYF. CDR3 nucleotide sequence: TGTGCCAGCAGCTGGGGAGACAGGGAAAACGGGACCCAGTACTTC.

This clonotype was recorded a few times. The gene calls are TRBV19 and TRBJ2-4; D is tentatively TRBD1 or TRBD2 (6 bases each). Trimming took 5 bases from V and 8 from J, leaving 16 bases between them. This CDR3 spans 14 amino acids. CDR1 is LNHDA, CDR2 SQIVND, per germline (reference sequence). The CDR3 loop is CASSAGHPLDIQYF. The CDR3 DNA sequence: TGTGCCAGTAGTGCGGGACACCCCCTAGACATTCAGTACTTC.

The chain is built from TRBV5-4 and TRBJ2-2; TRBD1 or TRBD2 may be the D gene (6 bases each). Germline CDR1 is SGHNT and CDR2 is YYREEE (reference sequence). Trimming shortened V by 0 bases and J by 3 bases, and 9 bases separated the two germline ends. This CDR3 comprises 15 residues. CDR3 protein: CASSLARGDTGELFF. The CDR3 DNA reads as TGTGCCAGCAGCTTGGCTAGGGGGGACACCGGGGAGCTGTTTTTT.

The chain is built from TRBV6-1 and TRBJ2-3; D is uncertain. The germline V gene has CDR1 MNHNS and CDR2 SASEGT. Trimming left V 6 bases short and J 6 bases short, with 13 bases between. This CDR3 spans 13 amino acids. This CDR3 reads CASSVLRADTQYF. The DNA for the CDR3 is TGTGCCAGCAGCGTTCTAAGGGCGGATACGCAGTATTTT.

This chain uses TRBV14 with TRBJ2-1, with TRBD2 matching over 9 bases. Germline trimming cut 1 base from V and 2 bases from J; bases unmatched to any gene: 3. The CDR3 runs 16 residues. CDR1 is SGHDN and CDR2 is FVKESK in the germline V gene. The DNA of the CDR3 is TGTGCCAGCAGCCAAGTGGCGGGGGGGACCTACAATGAGCAGTTCTTC. Translation: CASSQVAGGTYNEQFF.

This clonotype has at least ten counts. This chain links TRBV9 with TRBJ2-1, with D possibly being TRBD2 (5 bases). The CDR3 loop spans 15 amino acids. Trimming removed 0 bases at V and 1 base at J, with 8 bases between. The germline V gene encodes CDR1 SGDLS and CDR2 YYNGEE. The DNA of the CDR3 is TGTGCCAGCAGCGTAGGGACTCGTTCCTACAATGAGCAGTTCTTC. Translation gives CASSVGTRSYNEQFF.

The rearrangement joins TRBV7-8 to TRBJ1-5, with D possibly matching TRBD1 (5 bases). CDR1 SGHVS and CDR2 FQNEAQ come from the germline V gene. This CDR3 is built from 15 residues. Trimming took off 3 bases at V and 2 bases at J, with 11 bases between the two ends. The CDR3 loop is CASSLGGWGNQPQHF. Here the CDR3 DNA reads TGTGCCAGCAGCTTGGGGGGTTGGGGCAATCAGCCCCAGCATTTT.

This clonotype was observed a handful of times. The rearrangement links TRBV3-1 to TRBJ1-1, with TRBD1 matching 7 bases. The germline V gene encodes CDR1 LGHDT and CDR2 YNNKEL (reference sequence). The CDR3 totals 16 residues. J was trimmed by 4 bases and V by 2 bases; bases with no gene match: 10. The CDR3 DNA sequence: TGTGCCAGCAGCCAAATCCCAGACAGGGCGAGCACTGAAGCTTTCTTT. Translating gives CASSQIPDRASTEAFF.

J is TRBJ1-4 and V is TRBV18; 8 bases are shared with TRBD1. The CDR3 loop spans 17 amino acids. CDR1 KGHSH and CDR2 LQKENI come from the germline V gene. After removal of 0 bases from V and 0 bases from J, the junction contained 3 bases not matched to a gene. The CDR3 DNA reads TGTGCCAGCTCACCACCTTGGGGACAGGCAACTAATGAAAAACTGTTTTTT. It encodes CASSPPWGQATNEKLFF.

This clonotype showed up just a few times. J is TRBJ2-7 and V is TRBV7-6; 7 bases fit TRBD2. Germline V gene data show CDR1 as SGHVS and CDR2 as FNYEAQ. CDR3 size: 14 residues. Unmatched junction bases numbered 5, after V lost 3 bases and J lost 3 bases. Here the CDR3 reads CASSFGGSRYEQYF. CDR3 bases: TGTGCCAGCAGCTTCGGGGGGAGCCGCTACGAGCAGTACTTC.

This clonotype has ten or more counts. The rearrangement joins TRBV29-1 to TRBJ2-1, with 9 bases lining up with TRBD2. V lost 1 base, J lost 8 bases, and 9 bases stayed unmatched. CDR3 length: 15 residues. Germline values: CDR1 SQVTM, CDR2 ANQGSEA. The CDR3 sequence is CSVEAGRGGADEQFF. The DNA of the CDR3 is TGCAGCGTTGAAGCAGGGCGGGGGGGCGCGGATGAGCAGTTCTTC.

This chain connects TRBV18 to TRBJ1-2; D is undetermined. V shed 5 bases and J shed 5 bases, with 6 bases lying between them. Germline V gene lookup returns CDR1 KGHSH and CDR2 LQKENI. The CDR3 is 11 amino acids. The CDR3 DNA reads TGTGCCAGCTCATCTAGATATGGCTACACCTTC. This codes for CASSSRYGYTF.

V usage is TRBV20-1 and J usage is TRBJ1-2, with D unresolved. With 3 bases removed from V and 4 bases from J, the gap between germline ends came to 12 bases. The CDR3 sequence is 13 residues long. Germline V gene lookup returns CDR1 DFQATT and CDR2 SNEGSKA (reference sequence). The CDR3 DNA reads TGCAGTGCTAGGCCGCGGAATAGCTATGGCTACACCTTC. Residues: CSARPRNSYGYTF.

The gene calls are TRBV29-1 and TRBJ2-7, with D uncertain. The germline V and J ends were trimmed by 2 bases and 6 bases, with 5 bases remaining between them. The CDR3 runs to 10 residues. Germline values: CDR1 SQVTM, CDR2 ANQGSEA. The CDR3: CSVESIEQYV. The CDR3 DNA reads as TGCAGCGTTGAATCTATCGAGCAGTACGTC.

In its sample, this clonotype was seen many times. This chain links TRBV12-3 or TRBV12-4 with TRBJ2-1, with 8 bases lining up with TRBD2. V shed 2 bases, J shed 6 bases, and the junction held 9 bases outside the gene matches. This CDR3 has 16 residues. CDR3 sequence: CASSLMGRGVTNEQFF. CDR3 in DNA: TGTGCCAGCAGTTTAATGGGGCGGGGGGTAACCAATGAGCAGTTCTTC.

This clonotype was found a few times. The chain combines TRBV7-3 with TRBJ2-2, with D unclear. V was cut by 6 bases and J by 3 bases, with 8 bases left in between. Per germline, CDR1 SGHTA and CDR2 FQGTGA. CDR3 length: 13 residues. CDR3 residues: CASSQTYTGELFF. Written as DNA, the CDR3 is TGTGCCAGCAGTCAGACTTACACCGGGGAGCTGTTTTTT.

This clonotype was seen only a few times. The rearrangement uses TRBV7-2 and TRBJ2-2; D remains unclear. The CDR3 is 16 amino acids. V was cut by 2 bases and J by 3 bases, with 13 bases left in between. Germline V lookup: CDR1 SGHTA, CDR2 FQGNSA. CDR3 coding DNA: TGTGCCAGCAGCTTATCCCCGGGCGGCGACACCGGGGAGCTGTTTTTT. It translates to CASSLSPGGDTGELFF.

This chain links TRBV4-2 with TRBJ2-1, with 8 bases fitting TRBD1. The V segment lost 4 bases and the J segment 2 bases; nucleotides outside the gene matches: 4. The CDR3 totals 15 residues. Germline values: CDR1 LGHNA, CDR2 YNFKEQ. The CDR3 nucleotides are TGTGCCAGCAGCCGAGAACAGGGGGCCTACAATGAGCAGTTCTTC. This codes for CASSREQGAYNEQFF.

A note on this clonotype: This may stem from a read error, because a much larger clone lies one nucleotide away. The rearrangement joins TRBV5-1 to TRBJ1-1, with D tentatively TRBD1 (5 bases). Trimming removed 0 bases at V and 5 bases at J, with 11 bases between. CDR3 length: 14 amino acids. Germline assignment: CDR1 SGHRS and CDR2 YFSETQ. CDR3 nucleotide sequence: TGCGCCAGCAGCTTGGTGGGGGTTCGAACTGAAGCTTTCTTT. This encodes CASSLVGVRTEAFF.